Following are 27 T cell receptor beta chains from one sample sequenced in a study of post-analysis software for immune sequencing data. General study results and limits: A handful of TRBV segments were more frequent in patients than controls; TRBV5-6, TRBV5-1 and TRBV20-1 belonged to this group.

Their target antigens are unknown. cDNA libraries for TCR beta contained unique molecular identifiers. Using its own MiXCR run on the PCR reads, TCRdb lists one record per CDR3 protein. The profile shows hundreds of thousands of distinct CDR3 sequences, 44% of them singletons. The source material was blood. The receptors originated from a girl between 10 and 17 years old with multiple sclerosis.

The V and J genes are TRBV4-1 and TRBJ1-6; D possibly corresponds to TRBD1 (5 bases). The CDR3 covers 18 residues. Trimming removed 4 bases from V and 8 bases from J, with 24 bases in between. Germline CDR1 reads MGHRA; CDR2 reads YSYEKL. The CDR3 nucleotides read TGCGCCAGCAGCCTAGAGGTTCCGGGGGGTTCCTCGGATTCACCCCTCCACTTT. It is translated as CASSLEVPGGSSDSPLHF.

The chain recombines TRBV10-3 with TRBJ2-1, with TRBD1 as a possible D gene (5 bases). The V end was cut by 10 bases, the J end by 8 bases, with 24 bases between. Germline V gene sequence: CDR1 ENHRY, CDR2 SYGVKD. The CDR3 loop spans 15 amino acids. In DNA, the CDR3 is TGTGCCACCTTCGATGGACACCTACCTGGGGATGAGCAGTTCTTC. Its translation: CATFDGHLPGDEQFF.

CDR3 nucleotide sequence: TGTGCCAGCAGCAGGGTAGAGAACGAGCAGTACTTC. As protein: CASSRVENEQYF. V usage is TRBV3-1 and J usage is TRBJ2-7, with D unresolved. Germline V gene lookup returns CDR1 LGHDT and CDR2 YNNKEL (reference sequence). Trimming removed 5 bases at V and 5 bases at J, with 10 bases between. CDR3 size: 12 residues.

In this sample, this clonotype turned up many times. The chain combines TRBV5-6 with TRBJ1-2, with no clear D. The CDR3 extends over 12 amino acids. Germline V gene sequence: CDR1 SGHDT, CDR2 YYEEEE. V was trimmed by 2 bases and J by 1 base, leaving 3 bases between them. This CDR3 is CASSFDNYGYTF. The CDR3 DNA sequence: TGTGCCAGCAGCTTCGATAACTATGGCTACACCTTC.

The V and J genes are TRBV11-3 and TRBJ2-1; either TRBD1 or TRBD2 may fit D (6 bases each). V was clipped by 5 bases and J by 7 bases, with 15 bases between them. The CDR3 loop spans 14 amino acids. The V gene's germline CDR1 is SGHNT and CDR2 YENEEA. The CDR3 is CASSPRGGWNEQFF. Here the CDR3 DNA reads TGTGCCAGCAGCCCCCGAGGGGGGTGGAATGAGCAGTTCTTC. The full variable domain, in which reference TRBV11-3 and TRBJ2-1 provide the parts outside the CDR3, is EAGVVQSPRYKIIEKKQPVAFWCNPISGHNTLYWYLQNLGQGPELLIRYENEEAVDDSQLPKDRFSAERLKGVDSTLKIQPAELGDSAVYLCASSPRGGWNEQFFGPGTRLTVL.

This clonotype showed up just a few times. This chain uses TRBV20-1 with TRBJ2-6; D not certain. Germline assignment: CDR1 DFQATT and CDR2 SNEGSKA (reference sequence). The CDR3 length is 15 residues. V lost 1 base to trimming and J lost 5 bases, with 12 bases between them. The chain's CDR3 is CSARGRHRRANVLTF. CDR3 nucleotide sequence: TGCAGTGCTAGAGGACGACATCGCAGGGCCAACGTCCTGACTTTC.

This clonotype has only a few counts. The DNA for the CDR3 is TGTGCCAGCAGCATCGGACAGGGTCCGTGGTACGAGCAGTACTTC. This codes for CASSIGQGPWYEQYF. This chain connects TRBV9 to TRBJ2-7; 8 bases map to TRBD1. Germline trimming cut 4 bases from V and 4 bases from J; bases unmatched to any gene: 10. Germline CDR1 reads SGDLS; CDR2 reads YYNGEE. This CDR3 is built from 15 residues.

A single count supports this clonotype. The CDR3 region is CASSQSVASSTDTQYF. CDR3 coding DNA: TGCGCCAGCAGTCAATCGGTAGCTTCTAGCACAGATACGCAGTATTTT. The chain combines TRBV23-1 with TRBJ2-3; D is unresolved. TRBV23-1 is an ORF; its function is uncertain. The V end lost 0 bases, the J end lost 0 bases, and 10 bases lay between the germline ends. The CDR3 consists of 16 residues.

The rearrangement joins TRBV12-3 or TRBV12-4 to TRBJ1-2; D is possibly TRBD1 (5 bases). V lost 3 bases and J lost 8, with 16 bases in between. CDR3 size: 14 residues. DNA for the CDR3: TGTGCCAGCAGTTTCGGCAGGGCCCGCGTGGGCTACACCTTC. Its protein product is CASSFGRARVGYTF.

This clonotype was seen a few times. J is TRBJ2-1 and V is TRBV4-1; D call uncertain. CDR3 length: 14 residues. Trimming shortened V by 1 base and J by 8 bases, and 12 bases separated the two germline ends. The germline gives CDR1 MGHRA, CDR2 YSYEKL. The DNA of the CDR3 is TGCGCCAGCAGCCAAGGGAGTGAAAAGTATGAGCAGTTCTTC. Its protein product is CASSQGSEKYEQFF.

The rearrangement uses TRBV20-1 and TRBJ2-5, with 7 nucleotides matching TRBD2. The germline V gene encodes CDR1 DFQATT and CDR2 SNEGSKA (reference sequence). Losses at the gene ends were 0 bases for V and 11 bases for J; bases not matched to a gene: 18. The CDR3 loop spans 16 amino acids. CDR3 amino acids: CSARDPLGRDYNEQYF. In nucleotides, the CDR3 is TGCAGTGCTAGAGATCCTCTGGGGCGGGACTACAATGAGCAGTACTTC.

The CDR3 DNA is TGTGCCAGCAGTACTTTAGGCCCCCGTGGGGAGCAGTACTTC. Its translation: CASSTLGPRGEQYF. This rearrangement joins TRBV12-3 or TRBV12-4 to TRBJ2-7; D not certain. The CDR3 runs to 14 residues. V lost 5 bases to trimming and J lost 7 bases, with 18 bases between them.

This chain joins TRBV7-2 and TRBJ1-2, with 8 nucleotides matching TRBD1. This CDR3 has 15 residues. From germline, CDR1 is SGHTA and CDR2 FQGNSA. V gave up 7 bases and J gave up 8 bases; unmatched junction bases: 15. The CDR3 coding sequence is TGTGCCAGCACCCAGGGGGCAGGCTATCCGAACGGCTACACCTTC. Its protein product is CASTQGAGYPNGYTF.

The rearrangement uses TRBV12-3 or TRBV12-4 and TRBJ1-6; D is perhaps TRBD1 (5 bases). The CDR3 has 12 amino acids. V lost 6 bases, J lost 6 bases, and 6 bases lay in between. CDR3 amino acids: CASRGVNSPLHF. The CDR3 nucleotides are TGTGCCAGCAGGGGGGTTAATTCACCCCTCCACTTT.

J is TRBJ2-7 and V is TRBV10-3; possibly TRBD2 for D (5 bases). V was shortened by 8 bases and J by 7 bases, with 21 bases between the two germline ends. Per germline, CDR1 ENHRY and CDR2 SYGVKD. The CDR3 extends over 14 amino acids. CDR3 amino acids: CAIRGPDGVSEQYF. CDR3 bases: TGTGCCATCCGCGGACCCGACGGGGTTTCAGAGCAGTACTTC.

DNA for the CDR3: TGTGCCAGCAGCTTCCCGGGGAGTTTTACTAGCACAGATACGCAGTATTTT. Protein sequence: CASSFPGSFTSTDTQYF. The genes are TRBV11-3 and TRBJ2-3; TRBD2 is a possible D gene (5 bases). The CDR3 length is 17 residues. V dropped 3 bases and J dropped 0 bases, with 16 bases sitting between them. Germline CDR1 and CDR2: SGHNT and YENEEA.

The chain links TRBV12-3 or TRBV12-4 to TRBJ2-6; D is unclear. The CDR3 sequence is 15 residues long. V lost 2 bases and J lost 2, with 7 bases in between. This CDR3 reads CASSLRHPGANVLTF. The CDR3 DNA sequence: TGTGCCAGCAGTTTAAGGCACCCTGGGGCCAACGTCCTGACTTTC.

The rearrangement links TRBV7-9 to TRBJ2-7, with TRBD2 identical over 8 bases. The CDR3 runs to 15 residues. Germline lookup yields CDR1 SEHNR and CDR2 FQNEAQ (reference sequence). The V and J ends lost 8 bases and 3 bases, in that order; junction bases with no gene match: 12. The CDR3 DNA reads as TGTGCCAGCCTACGGGCGGGGGGTACAATCTACGAGCAGTACTTC. Protein product: CASLRAGGTIYEQYF.

This clonotype was observed a few times. A junction boundary mismatches the germline segment, possibly from a read error. This chain connects TRBV4-1 to TRBJ1-2; D remains unclear. The CDR3 has 15 residues. CDR1 is MGHRA, CDR2 YSYEKL, per germline. DNA of the CDR3: TGTGCCAGCAGCCAAGATCCGAGAGCTAACTATGGCTACACCTTC. Translating gives CASSQDPRANYGYTF.

V gene TRBV11-2 combines with J gene TRBJ2-7; D is ambiguous. The CDR3 sequence is 12 residues long. Deletions cut 4 bases from V and 2 bases from J, with 6 bases between. Germline values: CDR1 SGHAT, CDR2 FQNNGV. The CDR3 DNA reads as TGTGCCAGCAGCTCATTCACCTACGAGCAGTACTTC. Translated: CASSSFTYEQYF.

The V and J genes are TRBV5-1 and TRBJ2-2, with 9 bases aligning to TRBD1. CDR1 is SGHRS and CDR2 is YFSETQ in the germline V gene. With V trimmed by 3 bases and J by 5 bases, 8 bases remained unmatched. CDR3 length equals 16 residues. The CDR3 sequence is CASSYGTGRGTGELFF. The CDR3 coding sequence is TGCGCCAGCAGCTACGGGACAGGGAGAGGGACCGGGGAGCTGTTTTTT.

The chain links TRBV27 to TRBJ1-6, with unresolved D. CDR3 length: 14 amino acids. Per the germline V gene, CDR1 is MNHEY and CDR2 is SMNVEV (reference sequence). Trimming removed 6 bases at V and 3 bases at J, with 9 bases between. CDR3 residues: CASRPGFYNSPLHF. The CDR3 DNA sequence: TGTGCCAGCAGACCGGGATTCTATAATTCACCCCTCCACTTT.

This clonotype was seen a handful of times. The V and J genes are TRBV12-3 or TRBV12-4 and TRBJ1-1; TRBD1 agrees at 10 bases. CDR3 length: 14 residues. Unmatched junction bases numbered 6, after V lost 3 bases and J lost 8 bases. The CDR3 DNA reads as TGTGCCAGCAGTTTGACAGGGGGCGGTTTAGAAGCTTTCTTT. This encodes CASSLTGGGLEAFF.

The chain uses TRBV7-9 and TRBJ1-2; D ambiguous. Trimming took off 5 bases at V and 8 bases at J, with 12 bases between the two ends. The CDR3 length is 12 residues. Germline V lookup: CDR1 SEHNR, CDR2 FQNEAQ (reference sequence). CDR3 residues: CASSRRTYGYTF. The DNA for the CDR3 is TGTGCCAGCAGCCGAAGGACCTACGGCTACACCTTC.

Concerning this clonotype: One end of the junction fails to match germline, which may point to a read error. The V call is TRBV6-5, the J call TRBJ1-1; 7 bases match TRBD1. The CDR3 has 15 amino acids. CDR1 is MNHEY and CDR2 is SVGAGI in the germline V gene. The CDR3 spells CTSRDRHAMNTEAFF. Written as DNA, the CDR3 is TGTACCAGCAGGGACAGACATGCCATGAACACTGAAGCTTTCTTT.

There are a few counts of this clonotype. The chain employs TRBV5-1 and TRBJ2-7, with 9 bases identical to TRBD2. CDR1 SGHRS and CDR2 YFSETQ come from the germline V gene. The V gene end was trimmed by 4 bases and the J gene end by 7 bases; junction bases not matched to a gene: 15. This CDR3 has 16 amino acids. For the CDR3, the DNA is TGCGCCAGCAGCCTAAACAGGGCTAGCGGGGCAGGGGAGCAGTACTTC. This gives the protein CASSLNRASGAGEQYF.

In this sample, this clonotype turned up a few times. The J gene is TRBJ2-5, the V gene TRBV28; D is perhaps TRBD1 (6 bases). The CDR3 is 15 residues long. CDR1 is MDHEN, CDR2 SYDVKM, per germline. V lost 5 bases and J 2 bases, leaving 15 bases between the germline ends. In DNA form, the CDR3 reads TGTGCCAGCAGTCAAAATACAGGGAAACAAGAGACCCAGTACTTC. Its translation is CASSQNTGKQETQYF. Filled out from reference TRBV28 and TRBJ2-5, the complete variable domain reads DVKVTQSSRYLVKRTGEKVFLECVQDMDHENMFWYRQDPGLGLRLIYFSYDVKMKEKGDIPEGYSVSREKKERFSLILESASTNQTSMYLCASSQNTGKQETQYFGPGTRLLVL.